The sequence of this T cell receptor (beta chain) was determined in a study of CD8+ T cells in alopecia areata. Study-wide results and caveats: Many expanded lesional clones remained in scalp and blood on tofacitinib. Both scalp clonality and the expanded CD8+ clones among the top 100 showed a significant decrease with tofacitinib. Affected lesional scalp, above all in alopecia totalis/universalis, was more clonal than normal scalp.

Stated treatment: oral pan-JAK inhibitor, 5-10 mg twice daily. This clone appeared a few times. The antigen remains undetermined. Investigators isolated RNA and reverse transcribed it into cDNA to act as the sequencing template. The protocol was immunoSEQ multiplex PCR, while the TCRdb copy is restricted to in-frame clones and leaves out a portion. The sample has roughly 200,000 clones; 35% to 45% are singletons. This receptor was identified in a human donor with alopecia areata. Sequencing used CD4+ T cells sorted from blood, obtained at approximately week 30, from a patient treated with tofacitinib.

CDR3 amino acids: CASRYQLDQGAFF. The DNA of the CDR3 is TGTGCCAGCAGGTATCAACTGGACCAAGGAGCTTTCTTT. The chain recombines TRBV2 with TRBJ1-1; unclear D gene. Germline CDR1 and CDR2: SNHLY and FYNNEI. The CDR3 sequence is 13 residues long. The V end was cut by 6 bases, the J end by 10 bases, with 18 bases between.